A selection of T cell receptor beta chains follows, all from one sample in a study of T-cell reconstitution after alpha-beta-depleted transplantation in children. In TCRdb, the PCR reads were re-called with MiXCR into one record per CDR3 protein. Counted here are roughly 220,000 distinct CDR3 sequences, around 8.9% occurring once; the ten biggest clones make up about 4.9%. Sequencing was performed on PBMCs from the stem cell graft donor, taken from the stem cell graft. The receptors here all came from a human donor who donated a stem cell graft to a child with SCID. Both conserved end residues are part of each CDR3. Each record gives: J gene, clone size, V gene, CDR3 protein. Not every row has a clone size; where given, it reads once, few, many or a size class.

TRBJ2-7 | many | TRBV9 | CASSEHGPSSYEQYF
TRBJ2-2 | NA | TRBV6-1 | CASSEGTGSTGELFF
TRBJ1-3 | few | TRBV2 | CASRVPGHGFSGNTIYF
TRBJ2-3 | many | TRBV5-1 | CASRVRYGATDTQYF
TRBJ2-7 | many | TRBV5-1 | CASSFMGEQYF
TRBJ2-1 | NA | TRBV11-2 | CASSSGQVYNEQFF
TRBJ2-7 | many | TRBV12-3/TRBV12-4 | CASSLRPSGSYEQYF
TRBJ1-6 | NA | TRBV18 | CASSQTGDNSPLHF
TRBJ2-5 | many | TRBV27 | CASSLRAGGRKETQYF
TRBJ1-1 | many | TRBV28 | CATLGRGENTEAFF
TRBJ2-2 | many | TRBV20-1 | CSARPGTGELFF
TRBJ1-2 | many | TRBV4-1 | CASSHGQGRGYTF
TRBJ2-5 | NA | TRBV30 | CASTGGIQETQYF
TRBJ1-2 | many | TRBV7-9 | CASSLGVQGPKEYGYTF
TRBJ1-6 | many | TRBV20-1 | CSAGTVGSPLHF
TRBJ2-5 | many | TRBV20-1 | CSARDGMAGDGETQYF
TRBJ1-6 | many | TRBV11-2 | CASSYRAGAGNSPLHF
TRBJ1-1 | many | TRBV20-1 | CSARLTPTNTEAFF
TRBJ2-1 | many | TRBV15 | CATSRALISGGLPSYNEQFF
TRBJ2-2 | many | TRBV7-2 | CASSNRVSNTGELFF
TRBJ2-5 | many | TRBV12-3/TRBV12-4 | CASAKTGPEETQYF
TRBJ1-1 | NA | TRBV11-2 | CASSPGLGVNTEAFF
TRBJ2-3 | many | TRBV6-5 | CASSYSPPRRQGTDTQYF
TRBJ1-1 | many | TRBV12-3/TRBV12-4 | CASKGQPNTEAFF
TRBJ2-7 | many | TRBV18 | CASSLSGGSSYEQYF
TRBJ1-2 | many | TRBV7-9 | CASGAGYRPGYTF
TRBJ1-2 | many | TRBV5-1 | CASSPGDRADGYTF
TRBJ1-1 | many | TRBV12-3/TRBV12-4 | CASSPRVLLNTEAFF
TRBJ1-5 | many | TRBV5-1 | CASSLAGNQPQHF
TRBJ2-1 | NA | TRBV9 | CASSVEGGSGDNEQFF
TRBJ2-2 | many | TRBV7-2 | CASSFGLHTGELFF
TRBJ2-3 | many | TRBV5-5 | CASSLETGKGADTQYF
TRBJ1-5 | many | TRBV4-2 | CASSQGGDYDQPQHF
TRBJ1-2 | many | TRBV30 | CAWSPRPTGLTNYGYTF
TRBJ2-3 | many | TRBV24-1 | CATSDARLAGGTDTQYF
TRBJ1-4 | many | TRBV5-8 | CASRLSGTGREKLFF
TRBJ2-4 | NA | TRBV18 | CASSPRGKAENIQYF
TRBJ2-7 | many | TRBV15 | CATSRALGTAGYEQYF
TRBJ1-5 | NA | TRBV7-3 | CASSPRTGASIVGNQPQHF
TRBJ1-6 | many | TRBV20-1 | CSARSRTGRITEGFYNSPLHF
TRBJ2-7 | many | TRBV5-1 | CASSILQGSYEQYF